The 22 T cell receptor beta chains below all came from one sample that was sequenced in a study of STAT3 mutations in large granular lymphocyte leukemia. These TCRs' antigens remain unknown. Study observations and caveats: At least one immunodominant TCR beta clonotype appeared in every T-cell large granular lymphocyte leukemia patient.

Sequencing was performed with immunoSEQ multiplex PCR; in TCRdb, only in-frame clones are kept and a portion is missing. The sample consists of approximately 30,000 clones, around 80% of them appearing once. Sequences were obtained from peripheral blood mononuclear cells. The receptors were gathered from a woman aged 45-65 years with T-cell large granular lymphocyte leukemia. Some clones in this sample may be carry-over from other donors' samples.

Here the CDR3 DNA reads TGCGCCAGCAGCTCCTCTAGTTTGAACACTGAAGCTTTCTTT. Its translation: CASSSSSLNTEAFF. The J gene is TRBJ1-1, the V gene TRBV5-1; D is unresolved. Germline assignment: CDR1 SGHRS and CDR2 YFSETQ. V lost 3 bases and J lost 0, with 9 bases in between. The length of the CDR3 is 14 residues.

This chain links TRBV5-4 with TRBJ2-3, with TRBD2 matching over 12 bases. Germline CDR1 is SGHNT and CDR2 is YYREEE (reference sequence). This CDR3 spans 16 amino acids. After removal of 2 bases from V and 6 bases from J, the junction contained 7 bases not matched to a gene. DNA for the CDR3: TGTGCCAGCAGCTTTCTAGCGGGAGGGCCCATCGATACGCAGTATTTT. Translation: CASSFLAGGPIDTQYF.

V gene TRBV5-1 combines with J gene TRBJ2-7; the D gene is possibly TRBD2 (5 bases). The germline V and J ends were trimmed by 2 bases and 3 bases, with 9 bases remaining between them. Germline lookup yields CDR1 SGHRS and CDR2 YFSETQ. This CDR3 has 13 amino acids. CDR3 loop: CASSFPGYYEQYF. The CDR3 DNA reads TGCGCCAGCAGCTTTCCGGGATACTACGAGCAGTACTTC.

The gene calls are TRBV5-1 and TRBJ1-1; D unresolved. The CDR3 is made up of 15 amino acids. Trimming cost V 4 bases and J 1 base, with 14 bases left between them. Germline CDR1 is SGHRS and CDR2 is YFSETQ. The CDR3 here is CASSPLEETNTEAFF. The CDR3 DNA is TGCGCCAGCAGCCCGTTGGAGGAAACGAACACTGAAGCTTTCTTT.

The V and J genes are TRBV5-1 and TRBJ2-7; tentative D call: TRBD2 (6 bases). The length of the CDR3 is 14 residues. V lost 1 base and J 6 bases, leaving 14 bases between the germline ends. The germline CDR1 and CDR2 sequences are SGHRS and YFSETQ. CDR3 DNA sequence: TGCGCCAGCAGCTTGCAGGGATGGGACTCCGAGCAGTACTTC. Its translation: CASSLQGWDSEQYF.

J is TRBJ2-1 and V is TRBV18; a weak D match, TRBD2 (5 bases). The CDR3 extends over 16 amino acids. From germline, CDR1 is KGHSH and CDR2 LQKENI. Trimming left V 2 bases short and J 8 bases short, with 19 bases between. The CDR3 DNA follows: TGTGCCAGCTCACCATACCGTCCTACCACCGGGGATGAGCAGTTCTTC. Protein: CASSPYRPTTGDEQFF.

The V and J genes are TRBV5-1 and TRBJ2-1; D is ambiguous. Trimming stripped 0 bases from V and 8 bases from J, with 21 bases between. This CDR3 spans 17 amino acids. Germline CDR1 is SGHRS and CDR2 is YFSETQ. The CDR3 sequence: CASSLVVGVMQVDEQFF. Written as DNA, the CDR3 is TGCGCCAGCAGCTTGGTCGTCGGAGTCATGCAGGTCGATGAGCAGTTCTTC.

The rearrangement joins TRBV29-1 to TRBJ2-1; 9 bases line up with TRBD2. Per the germline V gene, CDR1 is SQVTM and CDR2 is ANQGSEA. This CDR3 is 15 amino acids long. J was trimmed by 4 bases and V by 3 bases; bases with no gene match: 7. CDR3 nucleotide sequence: TGCAGCGTTGAGGGTACTAGCGGGCAATACAATGAGCAGTTCTTC. Protein: CSVEGTSGQYNEQFF.

The rearrangement joins TRBV5-4 to TRBJ2-7, with D maybe TRBD1 (6 bases). Germline loops: CDR1 SGHNT, CDR2 YYREEE (reference sequence). The CDR3 is made up of 16 amino acids. The V and J ends lost 0 bases and 3 bases respectively, with 16 bases between them. CDR3 amino acids: CASSLGGDTRFYEQYF. CDR3 bases: TGTGCCAGCAGCTTGGGTGGGGACACGAGATTCTACGAGCAGTACTTC.

The chain is built from TRBV7-8 and TRBJ2-5, with D unresolved. This CDR3 spans 15 amino acids. CDR1 is SGHVS and CDR2 is FQNEAQ in the germline V gene. V gave up 1 base and J gave up 3 bases, with 12 bases separating them. The CDR3 protein is CASSLDLTRKETQYF. The CDR3 DNA reads TGTGCCAGCAGCTTAGATCTGACAAGGAAAGAGACCCAGTACTTC.

V gene TRBV18 combines with J gene TRBJ2-1, with 11 bases that match TRBD2. V lost 0 bases to trimming and J lost 5 bases; unmatched junction nucleotides: 21. CDR1 and CDR2 (germline): KGHSH, LQKENI. The CDR3 has 22 residues. This CDR3 is CASSPPVPSDPPGTSGNNEQFF. The DNA of the CDR3 is TGTGCCAGCTCACCACCAGTCCCGTCAGACCCTCCTGGGACTAGCGGCAACAATGAGCAGTTCTTC.

The chain has TRBV5-4 and TRBJ1-2; D gene uncertain. The CDR3 contains 13 residues. The V gene lost 2 bases and the J gene lost 2 bases, with 7 bases spanning the gap. Germline V CDR1 and CDR2: SGHNT, YYREEE (reference sequence). The CDR3 reads CASSFGKNYGYTF. The CDR3, as DNA: TGTGCCAGCAGCTTCGGCAAGAACTATGGCTACACCTTC.

The chain uses TRBV7-9 and TRBJ2-7; D is undetermined. The CDR3 runs to 12 residues. V was pared by 5 bases and J by 5 bases, with 10 bases between. Germline V gene data show CDR1 as SEHNR and CDR2 as FQNEAQ (reference sequence). The CDR3 bases are TGTGCCAGCAGCCTCGTCTCGGACGAGCAGTACTTC. It codes for CASSLVSDEQYF.

V is TRBV5-1 and J is TRBJ1-3; the D gene is possibly TRBD1 (5 bases). Trimming stripped 0 bases from V and 0 bases from J, with 10 bases between. CDR3 size: 16 residues. Germline-derived CDR1 and CDR2 are SGHRS and YFSETQ. This CDR3 reads CASSLVGAASGNTIYF. Written as DNA, the CDR3 is TGCGCCAGCAGCTTGGTAGGGGCCGCCTCTGGAAACACCATATATTTT.

This chain joins TRBV4-3 and TRBJ2-7, with TRBD1 matching over 9 bases. V lost 0 bases to trimming and J lost 2 bases; unmatched junction nucleotides: 8. The CDR3 runs to 17 residues. Germline CDR1 LGHNA, CDR2 YSLEER. CDR3 region: CASSQDLGTGSPYEQYF. The CDR3 bases are TGCGCCAGCAGCCAAGATCTAGGGACAGGGAGCCCCTACGAGCAGTACTTC.

The V gene is TRBV28, the J gene TRBJ2-7; TRBD1 is a possible D gene (6 bases). The CDR3 runs 13 residues. V was trimmed by 2 bases and J by 10 bases, leaving 15 bases between them. Looked up from germline, CDR1 is MDHEN and CDR2 is SYDVKM. For the CDR3, the DNA is TGTGCCAGCAGTTTAGGACAGATCTCAGTTCAGTACTTC. Encoded protein: CASSLGQISVQYF.

This chain joins TRBV4-3 and TRBJ1-4; D call uncertain. The CDR3 is 14 amino acids. The V gene lost 1 base and the J gene lost 5 bases, with 8 bases spanning the gap. Germline V gene data show CDR1 as LGHNA and CDR2 as YSLEER. Here the CDR3 DNA reads TGCGCCAGCAGCCAAGCGGTCGGGAATGAAAAACTGTTTTTT. It translates to CASSQAVGNEKLFF.

The genes are TRBV7-9 and TRBJ2-1; D may be TRBD2 (5 bases). This CDR3 contains 16 residues. Germline CDR1 is SEHNR and CDR2 is FQNEAQ (reference sequence). Between the trimmed V and J ends, which lost 0 bases and 0 bases, there was a span of 9 bases. CDR3 region: CASSLAADFSYNEQFF. The CDR3 DNA sequence: TGTGCCAGCAGCTTAGCGGCGGACTTCTCCTACAATGAGCAGTTCTTC.

V is TRBV18 and J is TRBJ2-7, with 8 nucleotides matching TRBD2. V shed 2 bases, J shed 6 bases, and the junction held 6 bases outside the gene matches. This CDR3 has 14 amino acids. From germline, CDR1 is KGHSH and CDR2 LQKENI. The DNA for the CDR3 is TGTGCCAGCTCACCAGGCGGGGGGATCAGCGAGCAGTACTTC. Protein sequence: CASSPGGGISEQYF.

This chain joins TRBV5-1 and TRBJ2-1, with 10 nucleotides matching TRBD1. The germline V gene encodes CDR1 SGHRS and CDR2 YFSETQ. The junction had 8 bases not matched to a gene; V was cut back by 7 bases and J by 7 bases. The CDR3 is 14 residues long. CDR3 DNA sequence: TGCGCCAGCCAACCGGGACAGGGGATAAATGAGCAGTTCTTC. Encoded protein: CASQPGQGINEQFF.

The rearrangement links TRBV4-3 to TRBJ2-6, with D perhaps matching TRBD1 (6 bases). V was clipped by 2 bases and J by 4 bases, with 9 bases between them. CDR1 and CDR2 from the germline V gene are LGHNA and YSLEER. The CDR3 spans 15 residues. The CDR3 protein is CASSQTGTGANVLTF. As DNA, the CDR3 is TGCGCCAGCAGCCAAACAGGGACCGGGGCCAACGTCCTGACTTTC.

This clone appeared once. The CDR3 DNA sequence: TGCGCCAGCAGCCAAGGACCGGAACAGGGATGGAGGGTCTCGACCGCCTATGAAGCTTTCTTT. This sequence encodes CASSQGPEQGWRVSTAYEAFF. The chain joins TRBV4-3 to TRBJ1-1; tentative D call: TRBD1 (6 bases). Germline V gives CDR1 LGHNA, CDR2 YSLEER. The CDR3 runs 21 residues. V was cut by 1 base and J by 7 bases, with 34 bases left in between.